These T cell receptor beta chains were read from a single sample in a study of blood T cell repertoires in COVID-19. Clones were read by immunoSEQ multiplex PCR, and TCRdb kept only the in-frame ones, dropping some. Seen here are 110,000 or so clones, roughly 90% observed once, and the top ten hold around 8%. Specimen: peripheral blood. The receptors originated from an older man who had recovered from COVID-19. Each CDR3 is given with its conserved first and last residue. A D gene is named only where the DNA matches it firmly. Some rows have no size entry. The others give once, few or many, or a class for an expanded clone.

j_call v_call clone_size d_call cdr3_nt cdr3_aa
TRBJ2-3 TRBV30 NA NA TGTGCCTGGCGACAGGGAGGATGGACAGATACGCAGTATTTT CAWRQGGWTDTQYF
TRBJ2-1 TRBV5-8 NA NA TGTGCCAGCAGCTTGGGGTTTAGCGGTACCTACAATGAGCAGTTCTTC CASSLGFSGTYNEQFF
TRBJ1-2 TRBV4-1 NA NA TGCGCCAGCAGCCACCTCGCGGGGGGTGTAGATGGCTACACCTTC CASSHLAGGVDGYTF
TRBJ2-1 TRBV15 NA NA TGTGCCACCAGCACTAACCGGGACAGGGGGCGTGGGACTAGCGGTCATGAGCAGTTCTTC CATSTNRDRGRGTSGHEQFF
TRBJ2-1 TRBV24-1 once TRBD2 TGTGCCACCAGTCCCCGGGGGGGGTACAATGAGCAGTTCTTC CATSPRGGYNEQFF
TRBJ2-1 TRBV7-3 NA TRBD1 TGTGCCAGCAGCTTGGGGACAGGGTTGCGGAATGAGCAGTTCTTC CASSLGTGLRNEQFF
TRBJ2-2 TRBV5-4 few NA TGTGCCAGCAGCTTGCTCCCCGGGGCCGGGGAGCTGTTTTTT CASSLLPGAGELFF
TRBJ2-3 TRBV4-3 NA TRBD1 TGCGCCAGCAGCCCTCGAGAGGGGGCGGAGCGCACAGATACGCAGTATTTT CASSPREGAERTDTQYF
TRBJ1-1 TRBV28 few NA TGTGCCAGCAGACCCGGAGAGGCTGAAGCTTTCTTT CASRPGEAEAFF
TRBJ1-5 TRBV6-5 once TRBD1 TGTGCCAGCAGCCCGGGACAGGGGCGTAATCAGCCCCAGCATTTT CASSPGQGRNQPQHF